This T cell receptor beta chain was retrieved from a study of early T cells in non-severe SARS-CoV-2 infection. V shed 4 bases and J 6 bases; nucleotides not matched to a gene: 5. The germline V gene encodes CDR1 DFQATT and CDR2 SNEGSKA (reference sequence). This CDR3 comprises 13 residues. From the 5' RACE reads, TCRdb called clonotypes with MiXCR, one entry per CDR3 protein. The sample contains 57,000 or so distinct CDR3 sequences, around 11% of which appear only once. This clonotype came up a few times. This specimen was whole blood, taken at baseline. The source is an adult who was a healthcare worker with PCR-confirmed SARS-CoV-2 infection or an uninfected control (not recorded which). The donor label of this sample is uncertain. The chain employs TRBV20-1 and TRBJ2-3; TRBD1 matches 9 bases. The CDR3: CSATGTGWDTQYF. In nucleotides, the CDR3 is TGCAGTGCTACCGGGACAGGGTGGGATACGCAGTATTTT.